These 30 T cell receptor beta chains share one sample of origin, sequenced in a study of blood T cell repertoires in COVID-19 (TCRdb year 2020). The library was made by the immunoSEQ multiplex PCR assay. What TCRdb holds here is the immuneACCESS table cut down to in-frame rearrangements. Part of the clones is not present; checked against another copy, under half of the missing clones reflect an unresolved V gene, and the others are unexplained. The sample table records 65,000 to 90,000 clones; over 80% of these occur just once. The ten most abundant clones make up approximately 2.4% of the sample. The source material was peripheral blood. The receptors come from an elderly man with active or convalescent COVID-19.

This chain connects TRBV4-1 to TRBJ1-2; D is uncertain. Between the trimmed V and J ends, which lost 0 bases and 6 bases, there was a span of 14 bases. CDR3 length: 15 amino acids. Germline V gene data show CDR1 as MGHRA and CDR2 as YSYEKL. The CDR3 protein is CASSQDYNRKDGYTF. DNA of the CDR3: TGCGCCAGCAGCCAAGATTACAACAGAAAGGATGGCTACACCTTC.

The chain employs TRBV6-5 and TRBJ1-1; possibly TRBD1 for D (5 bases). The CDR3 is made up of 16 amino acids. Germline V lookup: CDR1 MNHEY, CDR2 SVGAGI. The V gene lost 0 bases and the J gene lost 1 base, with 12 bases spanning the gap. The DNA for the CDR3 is TGTGCCAGCAGTTACTCGCTCCGAGACAGGAACACTGAAGCTTTCTTT. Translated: CASSYSLRDRNTEAFF.

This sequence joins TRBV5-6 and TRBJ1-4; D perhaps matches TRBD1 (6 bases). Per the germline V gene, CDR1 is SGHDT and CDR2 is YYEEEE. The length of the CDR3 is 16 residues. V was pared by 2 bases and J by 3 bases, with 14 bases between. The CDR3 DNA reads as TGTGCCAGCAGCTTCCACAGGGCAACAGCTAATGAAAAACTGTTTTTT. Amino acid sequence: CASSFHRATANEKLFF.

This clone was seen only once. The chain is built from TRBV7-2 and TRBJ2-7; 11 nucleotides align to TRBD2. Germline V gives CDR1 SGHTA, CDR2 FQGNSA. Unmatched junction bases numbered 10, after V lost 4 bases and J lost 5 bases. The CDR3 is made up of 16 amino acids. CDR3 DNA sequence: TGTGCCAGCAGCTCAGGGTGGCTAGCGGGGGGCCACGAGCAGTACTTC. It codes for CASSSGWLAGGHEQYF.

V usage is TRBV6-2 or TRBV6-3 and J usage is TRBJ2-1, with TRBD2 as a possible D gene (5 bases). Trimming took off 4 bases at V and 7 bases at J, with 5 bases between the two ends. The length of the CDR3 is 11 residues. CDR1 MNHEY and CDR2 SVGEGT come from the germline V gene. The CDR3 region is CASSSGNEQFF. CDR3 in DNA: TGTGCCAGCAGTTCGGGGAATGAGCAGTTCTTC.

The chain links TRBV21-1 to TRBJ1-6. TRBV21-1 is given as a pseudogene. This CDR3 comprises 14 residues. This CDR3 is CASSIKRGPSPLHF. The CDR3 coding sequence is TGTGCCAGCAGCATCAAAAGAGGCCCGTCACCCCTCCACTTT.

The CDR3 loop reads CAVFTGYNEQFF. The CDR3, as DNA: TGTGCCGTCTTTACAGGTTACAATGAGCAGTTCTTC. V and J are TRBV6-5 and TRBJ2-1, with D perhaps matching TRBD1 (5 bases). CDR3 length: 12 residues. CDR1 is MNHEY and CDR2 is SVGAGI in the germline V gene. The germline V and J ends were trimmed by 11 bases and 4 bases, with 12 bases remaining between them.

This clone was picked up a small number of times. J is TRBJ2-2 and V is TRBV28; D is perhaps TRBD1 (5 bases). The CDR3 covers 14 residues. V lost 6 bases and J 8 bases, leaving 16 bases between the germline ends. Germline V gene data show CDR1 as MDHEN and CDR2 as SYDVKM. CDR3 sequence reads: CASRNWGRAGELFF. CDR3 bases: TGTGCCAGCAGAAACTGGGGCAGGGCTGGGGAGCTGTTTTTT.

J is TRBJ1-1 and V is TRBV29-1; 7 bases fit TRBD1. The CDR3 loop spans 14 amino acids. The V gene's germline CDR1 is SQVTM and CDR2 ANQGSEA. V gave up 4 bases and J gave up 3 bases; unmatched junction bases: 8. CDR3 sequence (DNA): TGCAGCGTTGCTGATACTACAGGGGACACTGAAGCTTTCTTT. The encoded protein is CSVADTTGDTEAFF. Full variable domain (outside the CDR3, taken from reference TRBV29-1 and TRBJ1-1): SAVISQKPSRDICQRGTSLTIQCQVDSQVTMMFWYRQQPGQSLTLIATANQGSEATYESGFVIDKFPISRPNLTFSTLTVSNMSPEDSSIYLCSVADTTGDTEAFFGQGTRLTVV.

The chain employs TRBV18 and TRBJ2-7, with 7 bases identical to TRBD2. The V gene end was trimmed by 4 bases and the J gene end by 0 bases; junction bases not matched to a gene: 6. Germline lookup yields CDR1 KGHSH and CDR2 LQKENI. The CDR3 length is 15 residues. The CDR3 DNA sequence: TGTGCCAGCTCACAGTCAGCGGGGAGCTCCTACGAGCAGTACTTC. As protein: CASSQSAGSSYEQYF.

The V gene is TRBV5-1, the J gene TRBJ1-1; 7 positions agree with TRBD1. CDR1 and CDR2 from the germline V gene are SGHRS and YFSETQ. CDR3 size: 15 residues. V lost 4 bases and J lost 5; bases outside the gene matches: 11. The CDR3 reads CASSPRTGLGTEAFF. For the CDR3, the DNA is TGCGCCAGCAGCCCTCGGACAGGTCTGGGGACTGAAGCTTTCTTT.

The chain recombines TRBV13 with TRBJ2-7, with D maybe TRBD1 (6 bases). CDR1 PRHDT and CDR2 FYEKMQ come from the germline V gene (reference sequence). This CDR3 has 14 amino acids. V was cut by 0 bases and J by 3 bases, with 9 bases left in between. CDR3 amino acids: CASSLGSRGYEQYF. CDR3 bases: TGTGCCAGCAGCTTAGGGAGCAGGGGCTACGAGCAGTACTTC. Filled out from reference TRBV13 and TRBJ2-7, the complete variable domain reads AAGVIQSPRHLIKEKRETATLKCYPIPRHDTVYWYQQGPGQDPQFLISFYEKMQSDKGSIPDRFSAQQFSDYHSELNMSSLELGDSALYFCASSLGSRGYEQYFGPGTRLTVT.

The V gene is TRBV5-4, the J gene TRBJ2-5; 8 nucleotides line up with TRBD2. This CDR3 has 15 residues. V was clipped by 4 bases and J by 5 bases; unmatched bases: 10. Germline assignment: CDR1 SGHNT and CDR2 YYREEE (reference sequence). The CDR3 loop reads CASSKSGSPGETQYF. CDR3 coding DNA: TGTGCCAGCAGCAAAAGCGGGAGCCCCGGCGAGACCCAGTACTTC.

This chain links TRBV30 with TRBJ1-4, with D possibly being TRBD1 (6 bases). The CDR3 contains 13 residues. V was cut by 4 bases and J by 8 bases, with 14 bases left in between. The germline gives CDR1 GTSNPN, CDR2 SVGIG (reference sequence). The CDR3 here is CAWMGRGLEKLFF. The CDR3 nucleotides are TGTGCCTGGATGGGCAGGGGCCTCGAAAAACTGTTTTTT.

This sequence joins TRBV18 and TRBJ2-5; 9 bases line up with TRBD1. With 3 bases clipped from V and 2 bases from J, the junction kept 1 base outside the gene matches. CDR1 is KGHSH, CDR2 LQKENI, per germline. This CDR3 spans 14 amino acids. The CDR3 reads CASSPTGGQETQYF. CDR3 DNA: TGTGCCAGCTCACCGACAGGGGGACAAGAGACCCAGTACTTC.

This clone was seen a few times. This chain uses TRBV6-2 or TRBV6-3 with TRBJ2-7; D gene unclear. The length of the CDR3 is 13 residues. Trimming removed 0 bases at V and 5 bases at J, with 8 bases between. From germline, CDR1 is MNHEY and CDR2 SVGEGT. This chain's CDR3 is CASSYSVVHEQYF. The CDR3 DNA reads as TGTGCCAGCAGTTACTCCGTAGTCCACGAGCAGTACTTC.

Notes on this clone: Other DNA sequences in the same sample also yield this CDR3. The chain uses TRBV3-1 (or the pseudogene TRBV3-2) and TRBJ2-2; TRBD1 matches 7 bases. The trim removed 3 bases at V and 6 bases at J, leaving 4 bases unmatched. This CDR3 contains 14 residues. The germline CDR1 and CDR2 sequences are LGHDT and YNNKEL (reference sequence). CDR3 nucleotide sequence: TGTGCCAGCAGCCAGAAGACAGGGCCCGGGGAGCTGTTTTTT. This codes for CASSQKTGPGELFF.

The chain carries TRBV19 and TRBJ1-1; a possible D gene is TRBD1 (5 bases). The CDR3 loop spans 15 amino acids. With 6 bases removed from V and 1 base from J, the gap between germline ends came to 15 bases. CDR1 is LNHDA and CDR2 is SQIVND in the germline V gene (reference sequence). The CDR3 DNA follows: TGTGCCAGTAGGAACGGGGGTACAGGGAACACTGAAGCTTTCTTT. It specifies CASRNGGTGNTEAFF.

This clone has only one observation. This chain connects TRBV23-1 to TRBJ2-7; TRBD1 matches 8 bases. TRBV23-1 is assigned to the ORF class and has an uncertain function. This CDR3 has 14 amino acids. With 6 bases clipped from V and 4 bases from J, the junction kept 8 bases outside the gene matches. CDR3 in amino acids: CASSRRDRPYEQYF. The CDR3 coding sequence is TGCGCCAGCAGCCGCCGGGACAGGCCGTACGAGCAGTACTTC.

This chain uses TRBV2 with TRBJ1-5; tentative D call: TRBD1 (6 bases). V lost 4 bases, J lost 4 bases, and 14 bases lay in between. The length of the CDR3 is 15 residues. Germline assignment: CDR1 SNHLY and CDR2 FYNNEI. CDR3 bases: TGTGCCAGCAGTGCCACAGGGTCAGATAATCAGCCCCAGCATTTT. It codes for CASSATGSDNQPQHF.

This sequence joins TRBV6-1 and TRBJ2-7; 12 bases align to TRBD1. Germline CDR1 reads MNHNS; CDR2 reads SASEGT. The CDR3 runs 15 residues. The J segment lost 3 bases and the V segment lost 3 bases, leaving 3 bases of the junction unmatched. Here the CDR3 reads CASSEGQGAYYEQYF. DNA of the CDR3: TGTGCCAGCAGTGAGGGACAGGGGGCATACTACGAGCAGTACTTC.

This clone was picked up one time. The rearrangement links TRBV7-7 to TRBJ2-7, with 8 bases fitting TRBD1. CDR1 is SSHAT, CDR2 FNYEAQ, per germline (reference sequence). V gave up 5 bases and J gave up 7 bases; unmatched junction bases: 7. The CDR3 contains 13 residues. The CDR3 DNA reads TGTGCCAGCAGCCCAGACAGGGGAGGAGAGCAGTACTTC. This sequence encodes CASSPDRGGEQYF.

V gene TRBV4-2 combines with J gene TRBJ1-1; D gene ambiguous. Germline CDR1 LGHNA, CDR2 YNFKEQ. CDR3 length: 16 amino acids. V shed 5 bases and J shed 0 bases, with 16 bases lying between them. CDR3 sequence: CASSSTAGFLNTEAFF. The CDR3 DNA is TGTGCCAGCAGCTCCACAGCGGGATTTTTGAACACTGAAGCTTTCTTT.

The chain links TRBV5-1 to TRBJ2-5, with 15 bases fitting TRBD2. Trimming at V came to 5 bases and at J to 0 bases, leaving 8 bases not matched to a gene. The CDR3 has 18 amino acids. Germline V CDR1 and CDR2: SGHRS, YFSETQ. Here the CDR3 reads CASSYTGTSGGNQETQYF. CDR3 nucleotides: TGCGCCAGCAGTTATACCGGGACTAGCGGGGGGAACCAAGAGACCCAGTACTTC. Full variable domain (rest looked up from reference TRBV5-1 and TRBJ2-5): KAGVTQTPRYLIKTRGQQVTLSCSPISGHRSVSWYQQTPGQGLQFLFEYFSETQRNKGNFPGRFSGRQFSNSRSEMNVSTLELGDSALYLCASSYTGTSGGNQETQYFGPGTRLLVL.

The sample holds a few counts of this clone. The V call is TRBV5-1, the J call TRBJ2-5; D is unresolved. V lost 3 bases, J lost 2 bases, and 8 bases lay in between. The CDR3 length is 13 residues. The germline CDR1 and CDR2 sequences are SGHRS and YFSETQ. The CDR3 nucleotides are TGCGCCAGCAGCTACTTGTCTCAAGAGACCCAGTACTTC. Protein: CASSYLSQETQYF.

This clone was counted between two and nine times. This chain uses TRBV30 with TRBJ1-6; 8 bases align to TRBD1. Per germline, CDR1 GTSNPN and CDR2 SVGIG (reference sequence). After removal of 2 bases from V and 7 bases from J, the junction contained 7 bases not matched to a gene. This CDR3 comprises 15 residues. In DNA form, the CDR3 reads TGTGCCTGGAGTAGAAAAACAGGGGGAAATTCACCCCTCCACTTT. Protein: CAWSRKTGGNSPLHF.

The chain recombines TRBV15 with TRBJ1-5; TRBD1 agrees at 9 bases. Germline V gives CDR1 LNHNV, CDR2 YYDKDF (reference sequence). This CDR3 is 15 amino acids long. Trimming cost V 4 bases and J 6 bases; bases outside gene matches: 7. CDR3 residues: CATSTGTGRVQPQHF. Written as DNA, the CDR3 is TGTGCCACCAGCACCGGGACAGGGAGGGTTCAGCCCCAGCATTTT.

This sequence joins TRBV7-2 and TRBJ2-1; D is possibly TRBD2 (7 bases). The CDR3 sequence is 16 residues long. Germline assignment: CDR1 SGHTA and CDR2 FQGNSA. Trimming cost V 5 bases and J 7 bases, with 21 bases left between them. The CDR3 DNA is TGTGCCAGCAGCCCAGTGGGGGGGCTGGGGTCGAATGAGCAGTTCTTC. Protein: CASSPVGGLGSNEQFF. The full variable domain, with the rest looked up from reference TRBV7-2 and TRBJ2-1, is GAGVSQSPSNKVTEKGKDVELRCDPISGHTALYWYRQSLGQGLEFLIYFQGNSAPDKSGLPSDRFSAERTGGSVSTLTIQRTQQEDSAVYLCASSPVGGLGSNEQFFGPGTRLTVL.

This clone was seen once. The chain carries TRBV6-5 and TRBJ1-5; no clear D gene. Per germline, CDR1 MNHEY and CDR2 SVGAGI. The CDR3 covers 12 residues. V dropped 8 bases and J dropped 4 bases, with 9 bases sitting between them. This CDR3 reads CASLGSNQPQHF. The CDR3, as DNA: TGTGCCAGCCTTGGGAGTAATCAGCCCCAGCATTTT.

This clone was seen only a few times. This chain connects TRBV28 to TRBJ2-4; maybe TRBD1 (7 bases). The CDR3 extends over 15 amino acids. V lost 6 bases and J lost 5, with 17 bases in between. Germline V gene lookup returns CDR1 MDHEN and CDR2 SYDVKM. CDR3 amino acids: CASSPGGWGENIQYF. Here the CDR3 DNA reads TGTGCCAGCAGCCCAGGGGGGTGGGGCGAAAACATTCAGTACTTC.